The 17 T cell receptor beta chains presented below share a single source sample, sequenced in a study of T cell repertoires in cytomegalovirus infection (dated by TCRdb to about 2019). Sequencing instrument: Illumina HiSeq 1500. Clones were called with MiXCR by TCRdb after fastp trimmed the public reads at Q25, and only in-frame beta chains were retained. Rows with one shared CDR3 protein collapse into an entry with the most common genes and DNA. This sample is represented by about 490,000 distinct CDR3 sequences; about 26% of them were singletons. The ten largest clones add up to around 13% of the sample. The material sequenced was PBMCs. Every receptor here comes from a human donor in good health (CMV status not recorded). Some clones in this sample may be carry-over from other donors' samples.

About this clonotype: A much larger clone is a single base away; this may be a read error. This chain's CDR3 is CASGQEGVSTEAFF. CDR3 nucleotide sequence: TGCGCCAGCGGCCAAGAAGGGGTGTCCACTGAAGCTTTCTTT. V gene TRBV4-1 combines with J gene TRBJ1-1, with D possibly TRBD1 on 5 matching bases. The germline gives CDR1 MGHRA, CDR2 YSYEKL. CDR3 length: 14 amino acids.

At least ten counts were recorded for this clonotype. The chain recombines TRBV7-8 with TRBJ1-1; possibly TRBD1 for D (6 bases). The V and J ends lost 3 bases and 4 bases respectively, with 15 bases between them. The CDR3 length is 15 residues. In germline, CDR1 is SGHVS, CDR2 FQNEAQ. As DNA, the CDR3 is TGTGCCAGCAGCTTCAGTCGGGGGCTTCGCACTGAAGCTTTCTTT. Its protein is CASSFSRGLRTEAFF.

This sequence joins TRBV10-2 and TRBJ2-5; TRBD1 aligns across 9 bases. Per germline, CDR1 WSHSY and CDR2 SAAADI. The CDR3 has 13 amino acids. The V gene end was trimmed by 6 bases and the J gene end by 8 bases; junction bases not matched to a gene: 7. The CDR3 loop is CASRTGGKRTQYF. CDR3 bases: TGCGCCAGCAGGACAGGGGGAAAGAGAACCCAGTACTTC.

The chain is built from TRBV5-1 and TRBJ2-7; 8 bases map to TRBD1. The germline V gene encodes CDR1 SGHRS and CDR2 YFSETQ. V lost 4 bases and J lost 3; bases outside the gene matches: 6. CDR3 length: 14 residues. In DNA form, the CDR3 reads TGCGCCAGCAGCCCCGGACAGGGCCTCTACGAGCAGTACGTC. Amino acids: CASSPGQGLYEQYV.

The rearrangement links TRBV25-1 to TRBJ1-3, with 7 bases fitting TRBD1. V gave up 2 bases and J gave up 4 bases; unmatched junction bases: 5. The germline V gene encodes CDR1 MGHDK and CDR2 SYGVNS. There are 15 residues in the CDR3. The CDR3 bases are TGTGCCAGCAGTGAACCGGGACAGCTAGGAAACACCATATATTTT. Protein: CASSEPGQLGNTIYF.

This clonotype was seen a few times. The chain couples TRBV5-6 to TRBJ1-5; maybe TRBD1 (6 bases). Looked up from germline, CDR1 is SGHDT and CDR2 is YYEEEE. This CDR3 spans 15 amino acids. V was pared by 1 base and J by 0 bases, with 8 bases between. The CDR3 is CASSLQGYSNQPQHF. CDR3 DNA sequence: TGTGCCAGCAGCTTGCAGGGGTATAGCAATCAGCCCCAGCATTTT.

In its sample, this clonotype was seen a few times. V usage is TRBV10-3 and J usage is TRBJ1-5, with unresolved D. Between the trimmed V and J ends, which lost 0 bases and 2 bases, there was a span of 14 bases. Per the germline V gene, CDR1 is ENHRY and CDR2 is SYGVKD. The CDR3 loop spans 17 amino acids. The CDR3 spells CAISESKSNRRNQPQHF. CDR3 nucleotide sequence: TGTGCCATCAGTGAGTCGAAATCTAACAGACGCAATCAGCCCCAGCATTTT.

The V gene is TRBV12-3 or TRBV12-4, the J gene TRBJ1-1, with TRBD1 as a possible D gene (5 bases). CDR3 size: 14 residues. V shed 7 bases and J shed 1 base, with 13 bases lying between them. CDR3 sequence: CASTSLTANTEAFF. Written as DNA, the CDR3 is TGTGCCAGCACTTCGTTGACAGCGAACACTGAAGCTTTCTTT.

This clonotype showed up just a few times. The CDR3 coding sequence is TGTGCCAGTAGTATATCGGACAGATCAGATACGCAGTATTTT. Encoded protein: CASSISDRSDTQYF. The chain couples TRBV19 to TRBJ2-3; weak D call: TRBD1 (6 bases). The CDR3 has 14 residues. The V gene's germline CDR1 is LNHDA and CDR2 SQIVND (reference sequence). V gave up 2 bases and J gave up 4 bases, with 10 bases separating them.

This clonotype has more than one count but fewer than ten. The chain couples TRBV4-3 to TRBJ2-1; D unclear. The germline gives CDR1 LGHNA, CDR2 YSLEER. The CDR3 totals 14 residues. V was shortened by 1 base and J by 8 bases, with 12 bases between the two germline ends. This chain's CDR3 is CASSQGIYEDEQFF. For the CDR3, the DNA is TGCGCCAGCAGCCAAGGGATCTATGAGGATGAGCAGTTCTTC.

This clonotype was seen only a few times. The rearrangement joins TRBV10-3 to TRBJ2-4; 7 nucleotides line up with TRBD2. V dropped 3 bases and J dropped 8; count of bases not matched to a gene: 7. From germline, CDR1 is ENHRY and CDR2 SYGVKD. The CDR3 runs 14 residues. CDR3 DNA: TGTGCCATCAGTGACCCGGGACTACGGGACATTCAGTACTTC. Encoded protein: CAISDPGLRDIQYF.

This sequence joins TRBV20-1 and TRBJ2-7; 8 bases map to TRBD1. In germline, CDR1 is DFQATT, CDR2 SNEGSKA (reference sequence). The CDR3 runs to 15 residues. V gave up 1 base and J gave up 4 bases; unmatched junction bases: 9. The CDR3 DNA sequence: TGCAGTGCTAGAGGGACTCAGGGGGCCAGATACGAGCAGTACTTC. This sequence encodes CSARGTQGARYEQYF.

The V and J genes are TRBV5-1 and TRBJ1-2, with a tentative D call TRBD1 (5 bases). Between the trimmed V and J ends, which lost 0 bases and 6 bases, there was a span of 12 bases. Per germline, CDR1 SGHRS and CDR2 YFSETQ. This CDR3 is 14 amino acids long. The CDR3 loop is CASSLGGRENGYTF. Here the CDR3 DNA reads TGCGCCAGCAGCTTGGGTGGCAGGGAGAATGGCTACACCTTC.

This clonotype was counted ten times or more. This chain uses TRBV19 with TRBJ1-4; 10 bases fit TRBD1. CDR3 size: 13 residues. With 6 bases clipped from V and 7 bases from J, the junction kept 2 bases outside the gene matches. The germline V gene has CDR1 LNHDA and CDR2 SQIVND (reference sequence). This CDR3 reads CASRDRGPEKLFF. The CDR3 DNA follows: TGTGCCAGTAGAGACAGGGGGCCTGAAAAACTGTTTTTT.

At least ten counts were recorded for this clonotype. The chain carries TRBV7-2 and TRBJ1-5, with no clear D. From germline, CDR1 is SGHTA and CDR2 FQGNSA. V lost 1 base and J lost 6, with 7 bases in between. There are 13 residues in the CDR3. CDR3 amino acids: CASSLGMAQPQHF. The CDR3 nucleotides read TGTGCCAGCAGCTTAGGTATGGCTCAGCCCCAGCATTTT.

This clonotype has ten or more counts. The V call is TRBV28, the J call TRBJ2-3; D may be TRBD1 or TRBD2 (7 bases each). The CDR3 extends over 13 amino acids. Germline V gives CDR1 MDHEN, CDR2 SYDVKM. Deletions cut 4 bases from V and 9 bases from J, with 14 bases between. The CDR3 here is CASSSQGEGTQYF. CDR3 sequence (DNA): TGTGCCAGCAGTTCCCAGGGGGAGGGGACGCAGTATTTT.

This clonotype has more than one count but fewer than ten. This rearrangement joins TRBV4-1 to TRBJ2-7, with 7 positions matching TRBD2. The CDR3 covers 15 residues. Per germline, CDR1 MGHRA and CDR2 YSYEKL. J lost 1 base, V lost 4 bases, and 7 bases had no gene match. CDR3 sequence reads: CASSPDPAGSYEQYF. CDR3 sequence (DNA): TGCGCCAGCAGCCCCGACCCAGCGGGGTCCTACGAGCAGTACTTC.